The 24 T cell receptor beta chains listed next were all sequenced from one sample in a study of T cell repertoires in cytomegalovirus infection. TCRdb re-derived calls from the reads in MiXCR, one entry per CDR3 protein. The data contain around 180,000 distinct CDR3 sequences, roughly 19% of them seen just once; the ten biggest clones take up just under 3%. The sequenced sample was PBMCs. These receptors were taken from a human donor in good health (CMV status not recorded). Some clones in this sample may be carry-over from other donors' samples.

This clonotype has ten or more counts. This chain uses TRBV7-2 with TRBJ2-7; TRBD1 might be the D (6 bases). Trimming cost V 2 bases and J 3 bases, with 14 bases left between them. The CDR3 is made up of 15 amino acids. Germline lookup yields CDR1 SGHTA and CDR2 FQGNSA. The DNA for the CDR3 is TGTGCCAGCAGCTTATCTACCGGGACATACTACGAGCAGTACTTC. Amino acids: CASSLSTGTYYEQYF. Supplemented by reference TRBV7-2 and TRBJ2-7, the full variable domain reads GAGVSQSPSNKVTEKGKDVELRCDPISGHTALYWYRQSLGQGLEFLIYFQGNSAPDKSGLPSDRFSAERTGGSVSTLTIQRTQQEDSAVYLCASSLSTGTYYEQYFGPGTRLTVT.

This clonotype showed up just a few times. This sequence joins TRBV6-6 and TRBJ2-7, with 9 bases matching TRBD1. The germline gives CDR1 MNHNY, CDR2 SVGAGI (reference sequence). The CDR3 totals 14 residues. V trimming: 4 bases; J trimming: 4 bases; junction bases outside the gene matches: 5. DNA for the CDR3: TGTGCCAGCAGTTCGGACAGGGGAGGGTACGAGCAGTACTTC. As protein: CASSSDRGGYEQYF.

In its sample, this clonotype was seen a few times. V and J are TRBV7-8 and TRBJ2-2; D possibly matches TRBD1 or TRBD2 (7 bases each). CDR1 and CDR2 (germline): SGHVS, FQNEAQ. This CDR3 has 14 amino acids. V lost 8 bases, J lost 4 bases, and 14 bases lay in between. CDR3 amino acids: CASSGGDPTGELFF. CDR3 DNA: TGTGCCAGCTCAGGGGGGGACCCCACCGGGGAGCTGTTTTTT.

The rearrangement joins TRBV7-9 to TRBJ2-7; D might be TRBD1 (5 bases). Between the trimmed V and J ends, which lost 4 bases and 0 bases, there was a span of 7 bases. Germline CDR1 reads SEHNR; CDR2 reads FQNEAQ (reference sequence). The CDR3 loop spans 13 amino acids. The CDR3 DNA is TGTGCCAGCAGCTCCGACAGCTCCTACGAGCAGTACTTC. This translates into CASSSDSSYEQYF.

CDR3 nucleotide sequence: TGCAGCGTTGAGGCTAGCGGGAGGGCCGATTTTGAGCAGTTCTTC. Translating gives CSVEASGRADFEQFF. The rearrangement links TRBV29-1 to TRBJ2-1, with TRBD2 matching 12 bases. This CDR3 has 15 residues. Trimming cost V 3 bases and J 9 bases; bases outside gene matches: 9. Germline CDR1 and CDR2: SQVTM and ANQGSEA.

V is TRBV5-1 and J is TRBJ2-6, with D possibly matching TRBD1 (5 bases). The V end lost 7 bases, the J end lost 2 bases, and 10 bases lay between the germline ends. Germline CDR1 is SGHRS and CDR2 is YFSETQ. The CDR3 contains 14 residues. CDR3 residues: CASALRAGANVLTF. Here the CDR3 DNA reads TGCGCCAGCGCCCTCAGGGCTGGGGCCAACGTCCTGACTTTC. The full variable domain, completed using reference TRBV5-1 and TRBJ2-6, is KAGVTQTPRYLIKTRGQQVTLSCSPISGHRSVSWYQQTPGQGLQFLFEYFSETQRNKGNFPGRFSGRQFSNSRSEMNVSTLELGDSALYLCASALRAGANVLTFGAGSRLTVL.

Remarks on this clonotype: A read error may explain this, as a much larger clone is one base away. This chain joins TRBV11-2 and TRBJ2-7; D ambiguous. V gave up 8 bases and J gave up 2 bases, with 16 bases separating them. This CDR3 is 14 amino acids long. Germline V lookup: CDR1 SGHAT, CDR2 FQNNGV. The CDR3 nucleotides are TGTGCCAGCTCTGGGGTCAGAGTCCCCTACGAGCAGTACTTC. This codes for CASSGVRVPYEQYF. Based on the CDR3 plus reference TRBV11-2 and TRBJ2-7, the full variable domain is EAGVAQSPRYKIIEKRQSVAFWCNPISGHATLYWYQQILGQGPKLLIQFQNNGVVDDSQLPKDRFSAERLKGVDSTLKIQPAKLEDSAVYLCASSGVRVPYEQYFGPGTRLTVT.

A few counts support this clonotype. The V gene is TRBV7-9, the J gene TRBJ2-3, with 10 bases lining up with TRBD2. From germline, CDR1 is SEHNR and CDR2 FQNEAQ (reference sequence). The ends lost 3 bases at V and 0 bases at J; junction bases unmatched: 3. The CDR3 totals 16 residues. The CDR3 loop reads CASSFRTSGSTDTQYF. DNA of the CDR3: TGTGCCAGCAGCTTCCGGACTAGCGGTAGCACAGATACGCAGTATTTT.

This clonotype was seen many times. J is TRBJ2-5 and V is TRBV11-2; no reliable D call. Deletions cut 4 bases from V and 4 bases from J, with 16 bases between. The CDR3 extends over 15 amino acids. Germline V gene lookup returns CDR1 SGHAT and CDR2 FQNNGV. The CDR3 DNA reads TGTGCCAGCAGCTCTAGTCTCCCCCCAGGAGAGACCCAGTACTTC. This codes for CASSSSLPPGETQYF.

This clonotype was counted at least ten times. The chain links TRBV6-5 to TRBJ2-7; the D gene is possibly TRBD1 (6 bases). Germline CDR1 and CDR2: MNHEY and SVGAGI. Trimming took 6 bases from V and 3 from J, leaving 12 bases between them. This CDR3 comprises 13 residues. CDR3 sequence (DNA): TGTGCCAGCAGCACCGGGACATACTACGAGCAGTACTTC. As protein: CASSTGTYYEQYF.

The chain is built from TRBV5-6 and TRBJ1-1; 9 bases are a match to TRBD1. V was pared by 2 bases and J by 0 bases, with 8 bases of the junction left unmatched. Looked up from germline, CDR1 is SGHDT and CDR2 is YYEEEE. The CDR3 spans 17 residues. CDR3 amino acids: CASSFHRTGAMNTEAFF. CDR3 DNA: TGTGCCAGCAGCTTCCACCGGACAGGGGCCATGAACACTGAAGCTTTCTTT.

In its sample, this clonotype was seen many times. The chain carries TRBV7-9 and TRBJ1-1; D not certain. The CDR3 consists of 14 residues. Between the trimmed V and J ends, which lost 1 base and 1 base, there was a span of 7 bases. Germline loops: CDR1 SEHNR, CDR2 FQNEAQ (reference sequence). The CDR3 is CASSLEAGNTEAFF. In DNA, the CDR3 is TGTGCCAGCAGCTTAGAGGCTGGGAACACTGAAGCTTTCTTT.

In DNA form, the CDR3 reads TGTGCCAGCAGCTCCCGCCTAGAGGGAAACACCGGGGAGCTGTTTTTT. Protein product: CASSSRLEGNTGELFF. The V and J genes are TRBV7-2 and TRBJ2-2; possibly TRBD2 for D (5 bases). This CDR3 comprises 16 residues. Trimming pared 4 bases from V and 2 bases from J, leaving 14 bases between. Germline CDR1 and CDR2: SGHTA and FQGNSA. Drawing the rest from reference TRBV7-2 and TRBJ2-2, the complete variable domain is GAGVSQSPSNKVTEKGKDVELRCDPISGHTALYWYRQSLGQGLEFLIYFQGNSAPDKSGLPSDRFSAERTGGSVSTLTIQRTQQEDSAVYLCASSSRLEGNTGELFFGEGSRLTVL.

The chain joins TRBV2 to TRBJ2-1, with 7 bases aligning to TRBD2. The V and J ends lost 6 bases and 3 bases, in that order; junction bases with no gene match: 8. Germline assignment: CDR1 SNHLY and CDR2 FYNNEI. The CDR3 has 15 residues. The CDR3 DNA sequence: TGTGCCAGCAGGGGACTTAGGACTAGCTACAATGAGCAGTTCTTC. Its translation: CASRGLRTSYNEQFF.

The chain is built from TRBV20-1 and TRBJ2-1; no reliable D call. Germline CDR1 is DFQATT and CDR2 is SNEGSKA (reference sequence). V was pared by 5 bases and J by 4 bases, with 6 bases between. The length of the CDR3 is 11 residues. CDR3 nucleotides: TGCAGTGCTGAACAGTACAATGAGCAGTTCTTC. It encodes CSAEQYNEQFF.

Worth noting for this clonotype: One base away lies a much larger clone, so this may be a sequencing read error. CDR3 nucleotides: TGTGCCAACAGCTTGACTAGCGGGACGAGTGAGACCCAGTACTTC. Its protein product is CANSLTSGTSETQYF. The chain is built from TRBV7-3 and TRBJ2-5; 11 bases align to TRBD2. The CDR3 is 15 residues long. Germline CDR1 is SGHTA and CDR2 is FQGTGA.

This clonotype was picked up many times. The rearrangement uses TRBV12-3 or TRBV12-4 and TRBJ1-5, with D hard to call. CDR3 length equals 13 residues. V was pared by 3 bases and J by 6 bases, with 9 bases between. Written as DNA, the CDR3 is TGTGCCAGCAGTTTGACTGAAGGTCAGCCCCAGCATTTT. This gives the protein CASSLTEGQPQHF.

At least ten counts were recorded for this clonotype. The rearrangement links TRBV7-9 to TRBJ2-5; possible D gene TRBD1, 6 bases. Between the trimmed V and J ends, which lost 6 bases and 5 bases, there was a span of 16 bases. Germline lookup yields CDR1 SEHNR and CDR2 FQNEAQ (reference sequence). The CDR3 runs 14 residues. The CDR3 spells CASSTETGSETQYF. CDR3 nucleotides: TGTGCCAGCAGTACCGAAACAGGGTCGGAGACCCAGTACTTC.

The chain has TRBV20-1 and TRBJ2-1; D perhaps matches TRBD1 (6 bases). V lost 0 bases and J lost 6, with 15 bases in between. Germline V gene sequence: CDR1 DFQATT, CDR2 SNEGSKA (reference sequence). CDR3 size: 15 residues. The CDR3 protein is CSARDPRGGGNEQFF. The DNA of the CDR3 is TGCAGTGCTAGAGATCCCCGTGGGGGCGGCAATGAGCAGTTCTTC.

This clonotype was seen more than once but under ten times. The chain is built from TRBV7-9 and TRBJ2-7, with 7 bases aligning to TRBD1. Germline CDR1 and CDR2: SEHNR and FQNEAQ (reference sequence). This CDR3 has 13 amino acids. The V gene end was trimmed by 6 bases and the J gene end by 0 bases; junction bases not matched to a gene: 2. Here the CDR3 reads CASRGQYSYEQYF. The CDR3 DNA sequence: TGTGCCAGCAGGGGACAGTACTCCTACGAGCAGTACTTC.

CDR3 sequence: CASSLAAATGREKLFF. CDR3 nucleotides: TGCGCCAGCAGCTTGGCCGCCGCGACAGGGAGAGAAAAACTGTTTTTT. The chain links TRBV5-1 to TRBJ1-4; 7 bases line up with TRBD1. Looked up from germline, CDR1 is SGHRS and CDR2 is YFSETQ. The CDR3 totals 16 residues. The trim removed 0 bases at V and 8 bases at J, leaving 10 bases unmatched.

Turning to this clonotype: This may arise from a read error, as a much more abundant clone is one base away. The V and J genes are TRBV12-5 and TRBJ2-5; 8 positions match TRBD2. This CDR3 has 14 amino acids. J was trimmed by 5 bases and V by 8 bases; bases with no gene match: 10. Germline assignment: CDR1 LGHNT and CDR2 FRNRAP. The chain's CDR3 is CASNERGTMETQYF. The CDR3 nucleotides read TGTGCTAGTAATGAGCGGGGGACGATGGAGACCCAGTACTTC.

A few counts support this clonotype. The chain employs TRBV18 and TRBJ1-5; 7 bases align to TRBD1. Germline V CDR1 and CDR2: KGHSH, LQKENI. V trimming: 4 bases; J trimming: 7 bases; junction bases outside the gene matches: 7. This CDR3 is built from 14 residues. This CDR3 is CASSRQGMGQPQHF. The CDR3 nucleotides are TGTGCCAGCTCACGACAGGGAATGGGACAGCCCCAGCATTTT.

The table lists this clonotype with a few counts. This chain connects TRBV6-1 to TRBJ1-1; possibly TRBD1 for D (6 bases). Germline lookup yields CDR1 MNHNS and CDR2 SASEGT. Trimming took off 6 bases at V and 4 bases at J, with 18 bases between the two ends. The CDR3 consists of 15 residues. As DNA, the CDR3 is TGTGCCAGCAGAACGCCCGGGGGCAGCGGCACTGAAGCTTTCTTT. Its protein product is CASRTPGGSGTEAFF.